A selection of T cell receptor beta chains follows, all from one sample in a study of regulatory T cells in long-lasting Graves disease. TCRdb used MiXCR to reprocess the multiplex PCR reads, holding one entry per CDR3 protein. This table holds around 330,000 distinct CDR3 sequences, 15% to 20% found once. Specimen: peripheral blood mononuclear cells (PBMCs), collected at new diagnosis, from a patient treated with antithyroid drugs. The source of these receptors is a female donor with Graves disease. CDR3s include the opening cysteine and the closing phenylalanine or tryptophan. Fields, in order: V gene, D gene, clone size, J gene, CDR3 protein, CDR3 DNA. A D gene is named only where the DNA matches it firmly. Expanded clones are given a class, and other clones once, few, many or no size at all.

TRBV27	-	many	TRBJ2-2	CASSLTPGHLNTGELFF	TGTGCCAGCAGTTTAACCCCGGGACATCTGAACACCGGGGAGCTGTTTTTT
TRBV18	TRBD1	-	TRBJ2-7	CASSPPTLGGRGEQYF	TGTGCCAGCTCACCTCCGACCCTAGGGGGCAGGGGCGAGCAGTACTTC
TRBV11-3	-	many	TRBJ2-2	CASSLDLSQGDTGELFF	TGTGCCAGCAGCTTAGATTTGTCACAGGGCGACACCGGGGAGCTGTTTTTT
TRBV27	-	many	TRBJ2-1	CAGGETYPSYNEQFF	TGTGCCGGCGGCGAAACATACCCGTCCTACAATGAGCAGTTCTTC
TRBV11-2	-	many	TRBJ2-1	CASSSSPLGNEQFF	TGTGCCAGCAGCTCCTCTCCCTTAGGTAATGAGCAGTTCTTC
TRBV5-1	TRBD2	-	TRBJ2-1	CASSSGAGGSYNEQFF	TGCGCCAGCAGCTCTGGAGCGGGAGGCTCCTACAATGAGCAGTTCTTC
TRBV18	-	-	TRBJ2-2	CASSRSTGSDGELFF	TGTGCCAGCTCACGAAGCACAGGGTCCGACGGGGAGCTGTTTTTT
TRBV14	-	few	TRBJ2-1	CAGTQGGSYNEQFF	TGTGCCGGCACCCAAGGAGGCTCCTACAATGAGCAGTTCTTC
TRBV7-9	TRBD2	-	TRBJ2-1	CASSPGLAGHNEQFF	TGTGCCAGCAGCCCGGGACTAGCGGGACACAATGAGCAGTTCTTC
TRBV2	TRBD1	many	TRBJ2-1	CASGTGVMNEQFF	TGTGCCAGCGGGACAGGGGTGATGAATGAGCAGTTCTTC
TRBV20-1	TRBD1	-	TRBJ2-7	CSAGTGDEQYF	TGCAGTGCCGGGACAGGGGACGAGCAGTACTTC
TRBV27	-	many	TRBJ2-7	CASSLSRGSYEQYF	TGTGCCAGCAGTTTATCGCGGGGTTCCTACGAGCAGTACTTC
TRBV4-2	-	many	TRBJ2-5	CASSQDRGSQETQYF	TGTGCCAGCAGCCAAGATCGAGGGTCCCAAGAGACCCAGTACTTC
TRBV5-1	-	-	TRBJ2-7	CASSFNPGSGQYF	TGCGCCAGCAGCTTCAACCCAGGCTCTGGGCAGTACTTC
TRBV11-2	-	many	TRBJ2-1	CASSEPTDRGGESYNEQFF	TGTGCCAGCAGCGAACCCACAGATCGAGGGGGGGAGTCCTACAATGAGCAGTTCTTC
TRBV5-1	TRBD1	-	TRBJ2-5	CASSLTTGQDGKTQYF	TGCGCCAGCAGCCTCACGACAGGGCAGGACGGAAAGACCCAGTACTTC
TRBV5-6	-	many	TRBJ2-1	CASSIGGNEQFF	TGTGCCAGCAGTATAGGTGGGAATGAGCAGTTCTTC
TRBV29-1	TRBD1	-	TRBJ2-3	CSVYRGLGTDTQYF	TGCAGCGTATACAGGGGGCTAGGCACAGATACGCAGTATTTT
TRBV5-1	-	-	TRBJ1-1	CASSTGEPYSGTEAFF	TGCGCCAGCAGCACAGGCGAACCATACTCCGGCACTGAAGCTTTCTTT
TRBV2	TRBD2	many	TRBJ2-3	CASSEISGSAQDTQYF	TGTGCCAGCAGTGAAATAAGCGGGAGCGCCCAGGATACGCAGTATTTT
TRBV7-9	-	-	TRBJ2-1	CASSDSDRSSYNEQFF	TGTGCCAGCAGCGATTCGGACAGAAGCTCCTACAATGAGCAGTTCTTC
TRBV19	-	many	TRBJ2-7	CASSKSSRAISYEQYF	TGTGCCAGTAGTAAGTCGAGCCGGGCCATTTCCTACGAGCAGTACTTC
TRBV20-1	TRBD1	few	TRBJ2-2	CSARPQGHTGELFF	TGCAGTGCTCGCCCACAGGGGCACACCGGGGAGCTGTTTTTT
TRBV30	-	-	TRBJ2-3	CAWRNEQGGDTHYF	TGTGCCTGGAGGAATGAGCAGGGGGGAGATACGCATTATTTT
TRBV20-1	-	-	TRBJ1-5	CSARDQQGALRSNQPQHF	TGCAGTGCTAGAGATCAACAGGGAGCCCTTAGGAGCAATCAGCCCCAGCATTTT
TRBV7-9	TRBD2	few	TRBJ2-2	CASRRTSGRNTGELFF	TGTGCCAGCAGACGGACTAGCGGGAGAAACACCGGGGAGCTGTTTTTT
TRBV12-3/TRBV12-4	TRBD1	many	TRBJ1-5	CASSRQGPDQPQHF	TGTGCCAGCAGCAGACAGGGCCCCGATCAGCCCCAGCATTTT
TRBV28	-	-	TRBJ1-2	CATRLGTLYGYTF	TGTGCCACCCGCCTCGGGACCTTGTATGGCTACACCTTC
TRBV7-2	-	many	TRBJ2-5	CASSLAFDYSIEETQYF	TGTGCCAGCAGCTTAGCGTTCGACTACTCGATCGAAGAGACCCAGTACTTC
TRBV11-2	TRBD1	many	TRBJ2-7	CASSKTGGSYEQYF	TGTGCCAGCAGCAAGACAGGGGGCAGCTACGAGCAGTACTTC
TRBV3-1	-	-	TRBJ2-7	CASSRLSAGSYEQYF	TGTGCCAGCAGCCGCTTATCCGCGGGGTCCTACGAGCAGTACTTC
TRBV10-3	-	many	TRBJ1-1	CAIKNAQNTEAFF	TGTGCCATCAAGAACGCCCAAAACACTGAAGCTTTCTTT
TRBV12-3/TRBV12-4	-	many	TRBJ2-5	CASSFGSIRTETQYF	TGTGCCAGCAGTTTCGGGAGTATCCGGACGGAGACCCAGTACTTC
TRBV10-3	-	many	TRBJ1-5	CAISEGRLNQPQHF	TGTGCCATCAGTGAGGGACGTCTCAATCAGCCCCAGCATTTT
TRBV6-5	TRBD1	many	TRBJ2-1	CASSYSSRGLNEQFF	TGTGCCAGCAGTTACTCCTCCAGGGGGCTTAATGAGCAGTTCTTC
TRBV29-1	TRBD1	-	TRBJ2-7	CSVGGTGGDEQYF	TGCAGCGTTGGTGGGACAGGGGGGGACGAGCAGTACTTC
TRBV12-3/TRBV12-4	TRBD2	many	TRBJ2-3	CASRGLAGYTDTQYF	TGTGCCAGCAGAGGACTAGCGGGATACACAGATACGCAGTATTTT
TRBV3-1	-	medium-sized	TRBJ2-5	CASSQQQGQETQYF	TGTGCCAGCAGCCAACAACAGGGCCAAGAGACCCAGTACTTC
TRBV7-8	-	-	TRBJ2-7	CASSENTGEQYF	TGTGCCAGCAGCGAAAATACGGGAGAGCAGTACTTC
TRBV4-2	-	-	TRBJ2-1	CASSQVSGFDQADEQFF	TGTGCCAGCAGCCAAGTCTCGGGCTTCGACCAGGCCGATGAGCAGTTCTTC
TRBV2	-	-	TRBJ2-2	CASSPEAVAGELFF	TGTGCCAGCAGCCCGGAGGCGGTGGCCGGGGAGCTGTTTTTT
TRBV19	-	-	TRBJ1-1	CASNRLGIANTEAFF	TGTGCCAGTAATCGGTTAGGGATCGCGAACACTGAAGCTTTCTTT